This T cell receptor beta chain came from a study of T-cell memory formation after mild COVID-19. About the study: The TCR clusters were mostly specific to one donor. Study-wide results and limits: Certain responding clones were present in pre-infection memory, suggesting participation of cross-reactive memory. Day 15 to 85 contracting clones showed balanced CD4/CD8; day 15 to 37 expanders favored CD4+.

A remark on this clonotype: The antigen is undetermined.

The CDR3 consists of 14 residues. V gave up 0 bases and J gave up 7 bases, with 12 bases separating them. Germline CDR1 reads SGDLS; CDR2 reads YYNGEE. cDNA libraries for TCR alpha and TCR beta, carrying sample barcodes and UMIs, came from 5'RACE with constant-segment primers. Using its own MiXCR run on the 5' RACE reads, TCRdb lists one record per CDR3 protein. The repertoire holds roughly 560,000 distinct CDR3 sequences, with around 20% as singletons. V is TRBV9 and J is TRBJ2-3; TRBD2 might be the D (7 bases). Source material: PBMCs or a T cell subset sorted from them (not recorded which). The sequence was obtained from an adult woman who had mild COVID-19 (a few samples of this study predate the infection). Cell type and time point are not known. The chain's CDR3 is CASSVGGGANTQYF. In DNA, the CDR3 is TGTGCCAGCAGCGTAGGTGGGGGGGCGAATACGCAGTATTTT.